Listed here are 14 T cell receptor beta chains from one sample, sequenced in a study of T cell responses to AZD1222 COVID-19 vaccine. Produced via immunoSEQ multiplex PCR; TCRdb's table is partial and in-frame only. The table has 150,000 or so clones, 90% seen once. This specimen was peripheral blood, taken on day 0 of AZD1222 vaccination. The source of these receptors is an adult in good health.

The chain couples TRBV5-6 to TRBJ1-1; D uncertain. The V gene lost 1 base and the J gene lost 1 base, with 14 bases spanning the gap. CDR1 SGHDT and CDR2 YYEEEE come from the germline V gene. The CDR3 spans 16 residues. This chain's CDR3 is CASSLSLTYANTEAFF. The CDR3 DNA reads TGTGCCAGCAGCTTGTCTTTGACGTATGCGAACACTGAAGCTTTCTTT.

CDR3 nucleotides: TGTGCCAGCAGCTCCTCCGGGACGGATAATGAAAAACTGTTTTTT. Amino acid sequence: CASSSSGTDNEKLFF. V is TRBV7-6 and J is TRBJ1-4; TRBD1 might be the D (5 bases). Trimming left V 4 bases short and J 4 bases short, with 13 bases between. The CDR3 contains 15 residues. CDR1 and CDR2 (germline): SGHVS, FNYEAQ. Full variable domain (missing parts from reference TRBV7-6 and TRBJ1-4): GAGVSQSPRYKVTKRGQDVALRCDPISGHVSLYWYRQALGQGPEFLTYFNYEAQQDKSGLPNDRFSAERPEGSISTLTIQRTEQRDSAMYRCASSSSGTDNEKLFFGSGTQLSVL.

This chain links TRBV2 with TRBJ1-6; no reliable D call. Per germline, CDR1 SNHLY and CDR2 FYNNEI. The ends were cut back, 5 bases at V and 9 bases at J, with 11 bases in the middle. CDR3 length: 13 residues. The CDR3, as DNA: TGTGCCAGCAGTTCGGAGATAGGTTCACCCCTCCACTTT. Amino acids: CASSSEIGSPLHF.

The rearrangement joins TRBV6-5 to TRBJ1-2, with D unclear. The V and J ends lost 0 bases and 4 bases respectively, with 9 bases between them. CDR3 length: 14 amino acids. CDR1 and CDR2 (germline): MNHEY, SVGAGI. CDR3 in DNA: TGTGCCAGCAGTTACTCGACGGAGGGCTATGGCTACACCTTC. Protein product: CASSYSTEGYGYTF.

The J gene is TRBJ1-1, the V gene TRBV7-9; no reliable D call. V lost 1 base, J lost 1 base, and 7 bases lay in between. The germline gives CDR1 SEHNR, CDR2 FQNEAQ (reference sequence). The CDR3 totals 14 residues. This CDR3 is CASSLDPTNTEAFF. CDR3 nucleotide sequence: TGTGCCAGCAGCTTAGACCCGACGAACACTGAAGCTTTCTTT.

This chain uses TRBV13 with TRBJ2-1; D is unclear. CDR3 length equals 13 residues. The V gene lost 2 bases and the J gene lost 2 bases, with 4 bases spanning the gap. CDR1 PRHDT and CDR2 FYEKMQ come from the germline V gene (reference sequence). The CDR3 sequence: CASSLMAYNEQFF. The CDR3 nucleotides are TGTGCCAGCAGCTTAATGGCCTACAATGAGCAGTTCTTC.

The genes are TRBV28 and TRBJ2-2, with 11 bases matching TRBD1. This CDR3 comprises 16 residues. Germline lookup yields CDR1 MDHEN and CDR2 SYDVKM. The V segment lost 3 bases and the J segment 5 bases; nucleotides outside the gene matches: 5. This chain's CDR3 is CASSFRDRGWTGELFF. CDR3 DNA: TGTGCCAGCAGTTTCCGGGACAGGGGGTGGACCGGGGAGCTGTTTTTT.

The rearrangement joins TRBV6-5 to TRBJ1-3, with unresolved D. V was shortened by 4 bases and J by 0 bases, with 10 bases between the two germline ends. In germline, CDR1 is MNHEY, CDR2 SVGAGI. The CDR3 is made up of 15 amino acids. CDR3 coding DNA: TGTGCCAGCAGTTCGTCGGCCAGCTCTGGAAACACCATATATTTT. Protein sequence: CASSSSASSGNTIYF.

This clone is a singleton in its sample. This specimen includes other DNA sequences encoding the same CDR3. The rearrangement joins TRBV5-1 to TRBJ1-1; no firm D call. V gave up 0 bases and J gave up 5 bases, with 8 bases separating them. The CDR3 loop spans 13 amino acids. Looked up from germline, CDR1 is SGHRS and CDR2 is YFSETQ. CDR3 DNA sequence: TGCGCCAGCAGCTTGGGAGATGGGACTGAAGCTTTCTTT. Protein product: CASSLGDGTEAFF.

V gene TRBV28 combines with J gene TRBJ1-2, with 9 bases fitting TRBD1. Per the germline V gene, CDR1 is MDHEN and CDR2 is SYDVKM. V lost 8 bases to trimming and J lost 3 bases; unmatched junction nucleotides: 10. The CDR3 is made up of 15 amino acids. CDR3: CASVGTGNPYYGYTF. As DNA, the CDR3 is TGTGCCAGCGTCGGGACAGGGAACCCATACTATGGCTACACCTTC.

The genes are TRBV11-2 and TRBJ2-1, with 7 bases fitting TRBD1. The CDR3 is 15 amino acids. V lost 5 bases, J lost 3 bases, and 7 bases stayed unmatched. Germline V lookup: CDR1 SGHAT, CDR2 FQNNGV. The DNA for the CDR3 is TGTGCCAGCAGCCCCCTGGGGACAGTCTACAATGAGCAGTTCTTC. Protein: CASSPLGTVYNEQFF.

The J gene is TRBJ1-2, the V gene TRBV7-2; unclear D gene. Trimming took off 5 bases at V and 4 bases at J, with 14 bases between the two ends. Germline V gene sequence: CDR1 SGHTA, CDR2 FQGNSA. The CDR3 extends over 14 amino acids. Here the CDR3 DNA reads TGTGCCAGCAGCCCCCGGCCAGGTCGCTATGGCTACACCTTC. Protein sequence: CASSPRPGRYGYTF.

The chain recombines TRBV5-1 with TRBJ2-7, with D possibly TRBD1 on 6 matching bases. CDR3 length equals 14 residues. The V gene's germline CDR1 is SGHRS and CDR2 YFSETQ. The V and J ends lost 2 bases and 5 bases respectively, with 14 bases between them. CDR3 bases: TGCGCCAGCAGCTTCGGCCAGGGGTGGGACGAGCAGTACTTC. Residues: CASSFGQGWDEQYF.

This chain joins TRBV12-3 or TRBV12-4 and TRBJ2-2; D remains unclear. V gave up 4 bases and J gave up 6 bases, with 3 bases separating them. The CDR3 covers 11 residues. CDR3 loop: CASSSAGELFF. The CDR3 nucleotides are TGTGCCAGCAGTTCTGCCGGGGAGCTGTTTTTT.